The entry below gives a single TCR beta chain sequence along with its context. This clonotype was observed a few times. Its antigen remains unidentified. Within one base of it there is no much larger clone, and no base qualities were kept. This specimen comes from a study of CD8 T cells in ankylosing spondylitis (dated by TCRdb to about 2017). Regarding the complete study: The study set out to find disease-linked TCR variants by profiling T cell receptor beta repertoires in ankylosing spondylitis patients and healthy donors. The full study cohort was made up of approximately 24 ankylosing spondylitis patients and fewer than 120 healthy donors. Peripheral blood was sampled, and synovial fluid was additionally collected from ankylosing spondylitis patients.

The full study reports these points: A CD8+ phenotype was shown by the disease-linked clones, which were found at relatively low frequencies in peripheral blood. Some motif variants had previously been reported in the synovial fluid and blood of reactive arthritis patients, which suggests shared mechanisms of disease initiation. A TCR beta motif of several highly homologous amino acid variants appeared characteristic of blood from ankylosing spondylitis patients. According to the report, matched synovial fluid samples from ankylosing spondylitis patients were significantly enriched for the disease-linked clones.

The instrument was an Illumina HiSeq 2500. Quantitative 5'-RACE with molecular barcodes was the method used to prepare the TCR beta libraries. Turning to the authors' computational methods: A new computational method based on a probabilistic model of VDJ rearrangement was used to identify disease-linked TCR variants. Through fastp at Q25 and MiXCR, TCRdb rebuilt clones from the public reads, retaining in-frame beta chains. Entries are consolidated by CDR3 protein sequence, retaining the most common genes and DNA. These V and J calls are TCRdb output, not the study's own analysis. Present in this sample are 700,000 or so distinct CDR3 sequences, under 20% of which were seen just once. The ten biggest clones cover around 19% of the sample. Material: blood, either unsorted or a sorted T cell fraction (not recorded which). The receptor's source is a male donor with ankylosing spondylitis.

The CDR3 reads CSARTSGGAGETQYF. The DNA is as follows: TGCAGTGCTAGAACTAGCGGGGGGGCCGGGGAGACCCAGTACTTC. The rearranged chain carries TRBV20-1 and TRBJ2-5, with 13 junctional bases fitting TRBD2. From the germline V gene (reference sequence), CDR1 is DFQATT and CDR2 is SNEGSKA. CDR3 length: 15 amino acids, cysteine to phenylalanine. Only CDR3 DNA remains: 45 bases, in frame from the first base. V and J are trimmed by 2 bases and 5 bases, and the gene matches miss 5 bases of the junction.